Listed below are T cell receptor beta chains from one sample, sequenced in a study of brain T cells in children with intractable seizures. Libraries were prepared by immunoSEQ multiplex PCR; TCRdb keeps only in-frame clonotypes and omits some of them. The data show 70,000 to 85,000 clones, under 95% seen once. The sample was peripheral blood, taken at surgery. The source is a girl aged 2 to 10 with Rasmussen encephalitis and intractable seizures. Both conserved end residues are part of each CDR3. The order of the fields is CDR3 protein, CDR3 DNA, J gene, V gene, clone size, D gene. The D gene is left open where the match is weak. Clone size appears in some rows only: once, few, many, or a class for an expanded clone.

CASSGGTGYSYEQYF	TGTGCCAGCAGCGGGGGGACAGGGTACTCCTACGAGCAGTACTTC	TRBJ2-7	TRBV9	.	TRBD1
CASSLRGSAGAGNTIYF	TGTGCCAGCAGCTTAAGGGGGTCGGCAGGGGCTGGAAACACCATATATTTT	TRBJ1-3	TRBV7-2	.	.
CASSDWGSSYEQYF	TGTGCCAGCAGTGACTGGGGGAGCTCCTACGAGCAGTACTTC	TRBJ2-7	TRBV2	.	.
CASSVRIWYGYTF	TGTGCCAGCAGTGTCCGGATTTGGTATGGCTACACCTTC	TRBJ1-2	TRBV2	few	.
CASGTGLRYGYTF	TGCGCCAGCGGAACAGGTCTGAGGTATGGCTACACCTTC	TRBJ1-2	TRBV5-1	.	.
CASSQVAGEGYTF	TGCGCCAGCAGCCAAGTGGCAGGGGAAGGCTACACCTTC	TRBJ1-2	TRBV4-1	.	.
CASSLAQGARGNQPQHF	TGCGCCAGCAGCTTGGCTCAGGGGGCGAGGGGCAATCAGCCCCAGCATTTT	TRBJ1-5	TRBV5-1	.	TRBD1
CATSIDGLGGTDTQYF	TGTGCCACCAGCATAGACGGCCTCGGGGGCACAGATACGCAGTATTTT	TRBJ2-3	TRBV15	.	.
CSVQGITEAFF	TGCAGCGTACAGGGAATCACTGAAGCTTTCTTT	TRBJ1-1	TRBV29-1	.	.
CASTTGFRGYTF	TGTGCCAGCACCACAGGGTTTCGCGGCTACACCTTC	TRBJ1-2	TRBV2	.	.
CASSVSGTDYNSPLHF	TGTGCCAGCAGCGTTAGCGGGACAGATTATAATTCACCCCTCCACTTT	TRBJ1-6	TRBV9	.	TRBD1
CASSDRGNTEAFF	TGTGCCAGTTCGGATAGGGGGAACACTGAAGCTTTCTTT	TRBJ1-1	TRBV19	.	.
CASSKAGGWEQFF	TGTGCCAGTAGTAAAGCGGGGGGCTGGGAGCAGTTCTTC	TRBJ2-1	TRBV19	.	TRBD2
CASSQAGGVGNQPQHF	TGCGCCAGCAGCCAAGCTGGAGGGGTGGGCAATCAGCCCCAGCATTTT	TRBJ1-5	TRBV4-1	.	.